The 20 T cell receptor beta chains in this list originate from one sample, sequenced in a study of patients and donors after allogeneic stem cell transplantation. TCRdb fed the RT-PCR reads into MiXCR, producing one record per CDR3 protein. The data hold about 960,000 distinct CDR3 sequences, with about a sixth observed a single time. The sample taken for sequencing was blood, either unsorted or a sorted T cell fraction (not recorded which). These TCRs come from a human donor who was either an allogeneic HSCT recipient or a stem cell or donor lymphocyte infusion donor (not recorded which). It is not recorded whose cells these are; they may come from a transplant donor.

The chain recombines TRBV20-1 with TRBJ2-3; possible D gene TRBD2, 5 bases. V lost 1 base to trimming and J lost 1 base, with 12 bases between them. The CDR3 runs 15 residues. Germline assignment: CDR1 DFQATT and CDR2 SNEGSKA (reference sequence). CDR3 coding DNA: TGCAGTGCTAGAGTTCGAGGGAGCGGCACAGATACGCAGTATTTT. Translation gives CSARVRGSGTDTQYF.

This clonotype was found a few times. The rearrangement joins TRBV2 to TRBJ2-7; D uncertain. V lost 6 bases to trimming and J lost 3 bases, with 12 bases between them. The CDR3 covers 13 residues. Germline CDR1 and CDR2: SNHLY and FYNNEI. The CDR3 coding sequence is TGTGCCAGCAGCCCACGGAGCTTCTACGAGCAGTACTTC. This codes for CASSPRSFYEQYF.

This clonotype was counted a few times. The J gene is TRBJ2-1, the V gene TRBV6-5; the D gene is possibly TRBD1 (6 bases). The germline V gene encodes CDR1 MNHEY and CDR2 SVGAGI. The CDR3 length is 15 residues. V shed 1 base and J shed 4 bases, with 11 bases lying between them. The CDR3 region has the DNA TGTGCCAGCAGTTACTTGAGACAGGCGTACAATGAGCAGTTCTTC. This sequence encodes CASSYLRQAYNEQFF.

Comment on this clonotype: Being one base from a much bigger clone, this may be a read error. V is TRBV12-3 or TRBV12-4 and J is TRBJ2-1, with 7 positions matching TRBD2. This CDR3 region has 13 residues. After removal of 4 bases from V and 7 bases from J, the junction contained 4 bases not matched to a gene. CDR3 DNA sequence: TGTGCCAGCAGTTCTCGGGGGGAGAATGAGCAGTTCTTC. This sequence encodes CASSSRGENEQFF.

This clonotype has just a few counts. The chain has TRBV5-1 and TRBJ2-5; 8 bases line up with TRBD1. There are 15 residues in the CDR3. Germline CDR1 SGHRS, CDR2 YFSETQ. J was trimmed by 7 bases and V by 0 bases; bases with no gene match: 8. The CDR3 is CASSLDNRGDGTQYF. CDR3 DNA sequence: TGCGCCAGCAGCTTGGATAACAGGGGGGACGGGACCCAGTACTTC.

This clonotype has at least ten counts. The chain has TRBV7-9 and TRBJ1-5; 8 bases align to TRBD1. The junction had 1 base not matched to a gene; V was cut back by 3 bases and J by 3 bases. The germline CDR1 and CDR2 sequences are SEHNR and FQNEAQ (reference sequence). This CDR3 comprises 14 residues. This CDR3 is CASSLGQVNQPQHF. In DNA, the CDR3 is TGTGCCAGCAGCTTGGGACAGGTCAATCAGCCCCAGCATTTT.

This chain joins TRBV10-3 and TRBJ2-7; D unclear. Germline V gene sequence: CDR1 ENHRY, CDR2 SYGVKD. The V gene lost 5 bases and the J gene lost 5 bases, with 13 bases spanning the gap. The CDR3 loop spans 13 amino acids. DNA of the CDR3: TGTGCCATCAGTATAGTGGCAGTCCACGAGCAGTACTTC. It yields the protein CAISIVAVHEQYF.

This sequence joins TRBV4-2 and TRBJ1-2; D perhaps matches TRBD1 (5 bases). Per the germline V gene, CDR1 is LGHNA and CDR2 is YNFKEQ. The CDR3 totals 13 residues. Trimming left V 2 bases short and J 8 bases short, with 12 bases between. CDR3 amino acids: CASSQHRFGGYTF. CDR3 DNA sequence: TGTGCCAGCAGCCAACACAGGTTTGGGGGCTACACCTTC.

This clonotype was recorded many times. This chain uses TRBV12-3 or TRBV12-4 with TRBJ1-2; weak D call: TRBD1 (6 bases). Trimming stripped 10 bases from V and 5 bases from J, with 11 bases between. The CDR3 covers 11 residues. The CDR3 spells CATGGSYGYTF. CDR3 DNA sequence: TGTGCCACTGGGGGCAGTTATGGCTACACCTTC.

The rearrangement links TRBV5-8 to TRBJ1-2; D ambiguous. The ends were cut back, 0 bases at V and 3 bases at J, with 6 bases in the middle. The CDR3 is made up of 13 amino acids. CDR1 and CDR2 (germline): SGHTS, YDEGEE. The CDR3 loop reads CASSLAADYGYTF. DNA for the CDR3: TGTGCCAGCAGCTTGGCGGCTGACTATGGCTACACCTTC.

The rearrangement joins TRBV6-1 to TRBJ2-1; D is unclear. The CDR3 has 13 amino acids. The V end was cut by 5 bases, the J end by 0 bases, with 5 bases between. CDR1 MNHNS and CDR2 SASEGT come from the germline V gene. The CDR3 DNA reads as TGTGCCAGCAGTAGCTACTCCTACAATGAGCAGTTCTTC. Translating it yields CASSSYSYNEQFF.

The chain is built from TRBV27 and TRBJ2-3; TRBD2 agrees at 12 bases. Germline assignment: CDR1 MNHEY and CDR2 SMNVEV (reference sequence). The CDR3 consists of 16 residues. V shed 8 bases and J 0 bases; nucleotides not matched to a gene: 6. The chain's CDR3 is CASGLAGRISTDTQYF. The CDR3 DNA sequence: TGTGCCAGCGGACTAGCGGGGAGAATTAGCACAGATACGCAGTATTTT.

The chain is built from TRBV24-1 and TRBJ2-5; 8 nucleotides line up with TRBD2. Per the germline V gene, CDR1 is KGHDR and CDR2 is SFDVKD. Trimming removed 2 bases from V and 3 bases from J; junction bases left unmatched: 7. The CDR3 loop spans 16 amino acids. The DNA for the CDR3 is TGTGCCACCAGTGATTCGTACCGGACTAGCAAAGAGACCCAGTACTTC. It translates to CATSDSYRTSKETQYF.

This clonotype was seen only a few times. The gene calls are TRBV11-2 and TRBJ2-6; possibly TRBD2 for D (5 bases). Germline CDR1 is SGHAT and CDR2 is FQNNGV. CDR3 length: 15 amino acids. Trimming pared 5 bases from V and 1 base from J, leaving 9 bases between. DNA of the CDR3: TGTGCCAGCAGCCACACTAGGTCTGGGGCCAACGTCCTGACTTTC. Encoded protein: CASSHTRSGANVLTF.

The chain combines TRBV3-1 with TRBJ2-3, with D uncertain. CDR1 is LGHDT, CDR2 YNNKEL, per germline (reference sequence). The V and J ends lost 1 base and 5 bases respectively, with 7 bases between them. The CDR3 spans 13 residues. Here the CDR3 DNA reads TGTGCCAGCAGCCAAGGACCCAGAGATACGCAGTATTTT. It is translated as CASSQGPRDTQYF.

The chain joins TRBV5-5 to TRBJ1-5; 7 bases line up with TRBD1. Looked up from germline, CDR1 is SGHKS and CDR2 is YYEKEE (reference sequence). V dropped 3 bases and J dropped 5; count of bases not matched to a gene: 8. The CDR3 consists of 15 residues. The CDR3 DNA sequence: TGTGCCAGCAGCTCGCGGACAGGCGGGGATCAGCCCCAGCATTTT. Encoded protein: CASSSRTGGDQPQHF.

This clonotype has just a few counts. V and J are TRBV5-6 and TRBJ2-1; perhaps TRBD2 as D (5 bases). There are 16 residues in the CDR3. V was trimmed by 1 base and J by 8 bases, leaving 19 bases between them. Germline CDR1 SGHDT, CDR2 YYEEEE. CDR3 in amino acids: CASSLYGLKGADEQFF. The CDR3 nucleotides read TGTGCCAGCAGCTTGTACGGGCTTAAGGGAGCCGATGAGCAGTTCTTC.

The chain has TRBV6-1 and TRBJ1-1; D remains unclear. Germline lookup yields CDR1 MNHNS and CDR2 SASEGT. The CDR3 extends over 13 amino acids. V lost 3 bases to trimming and J lost 4 bases, with 9 bases between them. The CDR3 bases are TGTGCCAGCAGTGAGGTGGGTGGCACTGAAGCTTTCTTT. This translates into CASSEVGGTEAFF.

This clonotype was seen many times. The gene calls are TRBV12-3 or TRBV12-4 and TRBJ2-7; 7 bases agree with TRBD1. The CDR3 runs 14 residues. The V and J ends lost 7 bases and 0 bases, in that order; junction bases with no gene match: 6. CDR3 sequence (DNA): TGTGCCAGCACCCTCCGGGACAGCTCCTACGAGCAGTACTTC. This gives the protein CASTLRDSSYEQYF.

The V call is TRBV20-1, the J call TRBJ2-3, with D tentatively TRBD2 (6 bases). The germline V and J ends were trimmed by 7 bases and 6 bases, with 14 bases remaining between them. The CDR3 length is 12 residues. Germline V gives CDR1 DFQATT, CDR2 SNEGSKA (reference sequence). The CDR3 nucleotides read TGCAGTGGGAGACTAGTGGTGGATACGCAGTATTTT. This encodes CSGRLVVDTQYF.